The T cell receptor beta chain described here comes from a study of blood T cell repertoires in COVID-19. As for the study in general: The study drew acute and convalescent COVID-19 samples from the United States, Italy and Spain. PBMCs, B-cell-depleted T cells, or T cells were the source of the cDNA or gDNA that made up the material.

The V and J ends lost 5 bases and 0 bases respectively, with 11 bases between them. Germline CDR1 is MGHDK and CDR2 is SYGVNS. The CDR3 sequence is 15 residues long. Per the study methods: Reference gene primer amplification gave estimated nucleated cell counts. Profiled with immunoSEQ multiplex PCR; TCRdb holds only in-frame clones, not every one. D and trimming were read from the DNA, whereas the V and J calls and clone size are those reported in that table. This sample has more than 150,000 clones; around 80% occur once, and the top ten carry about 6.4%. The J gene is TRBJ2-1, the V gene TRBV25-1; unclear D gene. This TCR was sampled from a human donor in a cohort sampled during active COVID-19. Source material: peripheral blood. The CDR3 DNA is TGTGCCAGCAGTCTTGAATTTAGCTCCTACAATGAGCAGTTCTTC. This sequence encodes CASSLEFSSYNEQFF.